Following are 27 T cell receptor beta chains from one sample sequenced in a study of response to subunit inactivated influenza vaccine. One entry per CDR3 protein, called by TCRdb with MiXCR from the RT-PCR reads. In the table there are about 540,000 distinct CDR3 sequences, under 25% of which are singletons. The sample was also reused in another study, on T cells expressing NK-cell markers. That paper notes: Making the TCR beta cDNA relied on 5'RACE template switching with UMIs.

Sample: CD4+ T cells sorted from PBMCs, taken 12 days after vaccination. These receptors came from a man aged 45 to 65 who received an inactivated influenza vaccine.

This clonotype was seen a few times. The rearrangement links TRBV7-9 to TRBJ2-3; D is ambiguous. Germline CDR1 and CDR2: SEHNR and FQNEAQ (reference sequence). The germline V and J ends were trimmed by 2 bases and 0 bases, with 9 bases remaining between them. This CDR3 contains 15 residues. The CDR3 nucleotides read TGTGCCAGCAGCTTACAGCGCTGGAGCACAGATACGCAGTATTTT. It encodes CASSLQRWSTDTQYF.

This clonotype turned up a few times. The rearrangement joins TRBV18 to TRBJ1-6; 7 positions agree with TRBD1. The length of the CDR3 is 15 residues. V dropped 6 bases and J dropped 7; count of bases not matched to a gene: 9. CDR1 and CDR2 (germline): KGHSH, LQKENI. The CDR3 protein is CASSQSTGRNSPLHF. The CDR3 nucleotides read TGTGCCAGCTCTCAGTCGACAGGGCGGAATTCACCCCTCCACTTT.

In its sample, this clonotype was seen a few times. The genes are TRBV19 and TRBJ2-5, with D unclear. Trimming took off 3 bases at V and 5 bases at J, with 4 bases between the two ends. CDR1 is LNHDA, CDR2 SQIVND, per germline (reference sequence). This CDR3 region has 11 residues. CDR3 DNA sequence: TGTGCCAGTAGTATGTGGGAGACCCAGTACTTC. Its translation is CASSMWETQYF.

This clonotype has only a few counts. The CDR3 region has the DNA TGTGCCACTGGCGACACCTCCTACGAGCAGTACTTC. It yields the protein CATGDTSYEQYF. The chain combines TRBV11-1 with TRBJ2-7; D call uncertain. V gave up 10 bases and J gave up 0 bases, with 10 bases separating them. Germline values: CDR1 SGHAT, CDR2 FQDESV (reference sequence). The CDR3 runs to 12 residues.

Ten or more counts support this clonotype. The chain recombines TRBV11-2 with TRBJ1-2, with D hard to call. Germline assignment: CDR1 SGHAT and CDR2 FQNNGV. CDR3 length equals 13 residues. The germline V and J ends were trimmed by 1 base and 6 bases, with 9 bases remaining between them. DNA of the CDR3: TGTGCCAGCAGCTTAGGGTTTAAGAATGGCTACACCTTC. Amino acids: CASSLGFKNGYTF.

The chain employs TRBV7-9 and TRBJ2-7; D not certain. This CDR3 region has 14 residues. V was trimmed by 2 bases and J by 4 bases, leaving 12 bases between them. Germline CDR1 and CDR2: SEHNR and FQNEAQ (reference sequence). This CDR3 is CASSLFSGPYEQYF. DNA of the CDR3: TGTGCCAGCAGCTTATTCTCAGGTCCATACGAGCAGTACTTC.

In its sample, this clonotype was seen a few times. V usage is TRBV5-1 and J usage is TRBJ2-4, with D tentatively TRBD2 (6 bases). Germline CDR1 reads SGHRS; CDR2 reads YFSETQ. Trimming took off 4 bases at V and 3 bases at J, with 17 bases between the two ends. The CDR3 is made up of 16 amino acids. The CDR3 is CASSTGVGRGKNIQYF. As DNA, the CDR3 is TGCGCCAGCAGCACGGGGGTTGGGAGAGGCAAAAACATTCAGTACTTC.

This clonotype was found a few times. The CDR3 loop reads CASSLVPGTQETQYF. CDR3 in DNA: TGCGCCAGCAGCTTGGTGCCGGGGACCCAAGAGACCCAGTACTTC. The chain couples TRBV5-1 to TRBJ2-5, with D possibly being TRBD1 or TRBD2 (5 bases each). The CDR3 is 15 residues long. From germline, CDR1 is SGHRS and CDR2 YFSETQ. Trimming removed 0 bases at V and 1 base at J, with 10 bases between.

This chain joins TRBV24-1 and TRBJ2-1; 7 bases are a match to TRBD1. Looked up from germline, CDR1 is KGHDR and CDR2 is SFDVKD. The length of the CDR3 is 15 residues. The J segment lost 5 bases and the V segment lost 6 bases, leaving 9 bases of the junction unmatched. Here the CDR3 DNA reads TGTGCCACCAGTAAGGGGGCGGATAGTAACAATGAGCAGTTCTTC. Residues: CATSKGADSNNEQFF.

The rearrangement links TRBV10-3 to TRBJ2-3, with D possibly being TRBD1 (5 bases). The V gene's germline CDR1 is ENHRY and CDR2 SYGVKD. V was cut by 6 bases and J by 4 bases, with 17 bases left in between. CDR3 size: 15 residues. In DNA form, the CDR3 reads TGTGCCATCAGCCGTCAGGGTTCGGACGCAGATACGCAGTATTTT. This gives the protein CAISRQGSDADTQYF.

This clonotype appeared many times. At one end, the junction sequence differs from germline, possibly due to a read error. CDR3 in amino acids: CASSLGWTGELFF. CDR3 nucleotide sequence: TGCGCCAGCAGCTTGGGGTGGACCGGGGAGCTGTTTTTT. This chain connects TRBV5-5 to TRBJ2-2; the D is unclear. The CDR3 is 13 amino acids. Germline assignment: CDR1 SGHKS and CDR2 YYEKEE (reference sequence).

This clonotype was detected many times. The chain employs TRBV15 and TRBJ2-2; possibly TRBD2 for D (5 bases). V was pared by 0 bases and J by 6 bases, with 8 bases between. This CDR3 contains 14 residues. In germline, CDR1 is LNHNV, CDR2 YYDKDF (reference sequence). The CDR3 loop reads CATSRDQEAGELFF. For the CDR3, the DNA is TGTGCCACCAGCAGAGATCAGGAGGCCGGGGAGCTGTTTTTT.

This chain links TRBV7-6 with TRBJ2-2; 9 bases match TRBD2. Trimming took 5 bases from V and 6 from J; bases not matched to a gene: 7. The CDR3 runs 15 residues. Germline CDR1 and CDR2: SGHVS and FNYEAQ. CDR3 sequence (DNA): TGTGCCAGCAGCCACAGCGGGAGGTTCCCCGGGGAGCTGTTTTTT. This encodes CASSHSGRFPGELFF.

This clonotype was counted only a few times. This chain links TRBV11-2 with TRBJ2-7; D call uncertain. CDR3 length: 15 amino acids. V dropped 1 base and J dropped 2 bases, with 12 bases sitting between them. CDR1 is SGHAT and CDR2 is FQNNGV in the germline V gene. CDR3 bases: TGTGCCAGCAGCTTAGGGCTCGTCCCCGCCTACGAGCAGTACTTC. Translation: CASSLGLVPAYEQYF. The full variable domain, rest sourced from reference TRBV11-2 and TRBJ2-7, is EAGVAQSPRYKIIEKRQSVAFWCNPISGHATLYWYQQILGQGPKLLIQFQNNGVVDDSQLPKDRFSAERLKGVDSTLKIQPAKLEDSAVYLCASSLGLVPAYEQYFGPGTRLTVT.

This clonotype was detected a few times. V usage is TRBV20-1 and J usage is TRBJ2-1; 12 bases map to TRBD1. The CDR3 runs 15 residues. Germline CDR1 DFQATT, CDR2 SNEGSKA (reference sequence). Trimming took 6 bases from V and 7 from J; bases not matched to a gene: 10. The CDR3: CSAGDRGRIGNEQFF. In DNA form, the CDR3 reads TGCAGTGCCGGGGACAGGGGGCGCATCGGGAATGAGCAGTTCTTC.

In its sample, this clonotype was seen a few times. V is TRBV6-1 and J is TRBJ1-3; TRBD1 matches 8 bases. Germline V gene lookup returns CDR1 MNHNS and CDR2 SASEGT. CDR3 length: 14 amino acids. V lost 6 bases, J lost 0 bases, and 1 base stayed unmatched. The CDR3 region is CASRDRGSGNTIYF. In DNA form, the CDR3 reads TGTGCCAGCAGAGACAGGGGCTCTGGAAACACCATATATTTT.

This clonotype was seen many times. This chain connects TRBV29-1 to TRBJ2-5; TRBD1 might be the D (5 bases). The CDR3 is 15 residues long. The germline gives CDR1 SQVTM, CDR2 ANQGSEA. V was clipped by 1 base and J by 5 bases, with 17 bases between them. The CDR3 spells CSVEVFAQPGETQYF. The CDR3 region has the DNA TGCAGCGTTGAAGTTTTCGCCCAGCCAGGGGAGACCCAGTACTTC. Full variable domain (outside the CDR3, taken from reference TRBV29-1 and TRBJ2-5): SAVISQKPSRDICQRGTSLTIQCQVDSQVTMMFWYRQQPGQSLTLIATANQGSEATYESGFVIDKFPISRPNLTFSTLTVSNMSPEDSSIYLCSVEVFAQPGETQYFGPGTRLLVL.

The rearrangement uses TRBV12-3 or TRBV12-4 and TRBJ1-5; possible D gene TRBD1, 6 bases. This CDR3 has 16 residues. The ends were cut back, 6 bases at V and 5 bases at J, with 20 bases in the middle. In nucleotides, the CDR3 is TGTGCCAGCAGCACGACCAGGGGTTGGTTAGATCAGCCCCAGCATTTT. Residues: CASSTTRGWLDQPQHF.

This clonotype occurred a few times. The chain recombines TRBV7-9 with TRBJ2-7, with D tentatively TRBD2 (6 bases). With 8 bases removed from V and 0 bases from J, the gap between germline ends came to 14 bases. This CDR3 region has 14 residues. Germline V gives CDR1 SEHNR, CDR2 FQNEAQ (reference sequence). The CDR3 region has the DNA TGTGCCAGCTCTCATCACGGGAGCTCCTACGAGCAGTACTTC. This encodes CASSHHGSSYEQYF.

The V and J genes are TRBV6-1 and TRBJ2-5; D assignment may be TRBD1 or TRBD2 (5 bases each). The germline V gene has CDR1 MNHNS and CDR2 SASEGT. This CDR3 is built from 14 residues. V lost 2 bases and J 2 bases, leaving 9 bases between the germline ends. The CDR3 DNA is TGTGCCAGCAGTGAACGGGGCCAACAAGAGACCCAGTACTTC. Its protein is CASSERGQQETQYF.

The CDR3 reads CSASSPRRIIAKNIQYF. The CDR3 bases are TGCAGTGCTAGTTCTCCCAGACGAATTATAGCCAAAAACATTCAGTACTTC. The V call is TRBV20-1, the J call TRBJ2-4; no definite D call. V gave up 3 bases and J gave up 0 bases, with 18 bases separating them. The CDR3 contains 17 residues. Germline assignment: CDR1 DFQATT and CDR2 SNEGSKA (reference sequence).

This clonotype was picked up many times. J is TRBJ2-3 and V is TRBV5-1; D possibly corresponds to TRBD1 (5 bases). Trimming pared 0 bases from V and 2 bases from J, leaving 10 bases between. Germline values: CDR1 SGHRS, CDR2 YFSETQ. This CDR3 region has 15 residues. The CDR3 loop reads CASSLAGKVTDTQYF. The CDR3 nucleotides are TGCGCCAGCAGCTTGGCAGGGAAAGTCACAGATACGCAGTATTTT.

The sample holds a few counts of this clonotype. The CDR3 loop is CASSETDRQNEQYF. The CDR3, as DNA: TGCGCCAGCAGTGAGACCGACAGGCAGAACGAGCAGTACTTC. The chain uses TRBV10-2 and TRBJ2-7, with D maybe TRBD1 (6 bases). Germline-derived CDR1 and CDR2 are WSHSY and SAAADI. V lost 2 bases, J lost 5 bases, and 13 bases lay in between. The length of the CDR3 is 14 residues.

The chain couples TRBV11-2 to TRBJ2-5; D is unclear. CDR3 length: 14 residues. The germline CDR1 and CDR2 sequences are SGHAT and FQNNGV. The ends were cut back, 8 bases at V and 7 bases at J, with 20 bases in the middle. As DNA, the CDR3 is TGTGCCAGCCGCCGCGTGGATGTGTTGGGGACCCAGTACTTC. This codes for CASRRVDVLGTQYF.

The J gene is TRBJ2-2, the V gene TRBV6-5, with D hard to call. The V end was cut by 3 bases, the J end by 0 bases, with 11 bases between. This CDR3 is built from 16 residues. The germline V gene encodes CDR1 MNHEY and CDR2 SVGAGI. The CDR3 loop is CASSYDLKPNTGELFF. In nucleotides, the CDR3 is TGTGCCAGCAGTTATGACCTAAAGCCGAACACCGGGGAGCTGTTTTTT.

The chain recombines TRBV28 with TRBJ2-1; D call uncertain. From germline, CDR1 is MDHEN and CDR2 SYDVKM. The CDR3 spans 14 residues. The ends were cut back, 5 bases at V and 4 bases at J, with 12 bases in the middle. DNA of the CDR3: TGTGCCAGCAGTCTGGTGGCATCATACAATGAGCAGTTCTTC. Translating it yields CASSLVASYNEQFF.

This clonotype occurred a few times. This chain links TRBV11-3 with TRBJ2-4; D is ambiguous. Trimming cost V 5 bases and J 3 bases, with 14 bases left between them. The CDR3 runs to 15 residues. Germline V lookup: CDR1 SGHNT, CDR2 YENEEA. Here the CDR3 reads CASSPQAEGKNIQYF. CDR3 bases: TGTGCCAGCAGCCCCCAGGCCGAAGGCAAAAACATTCAGTACTTC.